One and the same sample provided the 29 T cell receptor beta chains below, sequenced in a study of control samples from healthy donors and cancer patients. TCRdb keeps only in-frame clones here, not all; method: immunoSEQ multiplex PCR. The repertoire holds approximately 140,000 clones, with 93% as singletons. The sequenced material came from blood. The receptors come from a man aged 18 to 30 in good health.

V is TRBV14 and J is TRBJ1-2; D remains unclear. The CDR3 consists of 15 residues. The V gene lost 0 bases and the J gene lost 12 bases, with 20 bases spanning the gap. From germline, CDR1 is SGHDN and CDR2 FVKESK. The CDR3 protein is CASSQETLVGGIHTF. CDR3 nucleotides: TGTGCCAGCAGCCAAGAAACTCTCGTGGGAGGGATCCACACCTTC.

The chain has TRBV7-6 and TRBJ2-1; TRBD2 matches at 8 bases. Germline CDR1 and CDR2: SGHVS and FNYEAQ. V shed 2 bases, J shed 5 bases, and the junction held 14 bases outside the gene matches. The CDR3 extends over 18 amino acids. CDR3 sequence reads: CASSLSPARTSYNNEQFF. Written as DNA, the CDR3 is TGTGCCAGCAGCTTAAGTCCAGCAAGGACTAGCTATAACAATGAGCAGTTCTTC.

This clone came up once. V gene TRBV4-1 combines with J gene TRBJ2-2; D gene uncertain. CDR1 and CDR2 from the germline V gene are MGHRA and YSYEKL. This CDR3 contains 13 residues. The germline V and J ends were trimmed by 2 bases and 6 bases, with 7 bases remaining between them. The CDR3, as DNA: TGCGCCAGCAGCCAACTAGTGGCCGGGGAGCTGTTTTTT. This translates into CASSQLVAGELFF.

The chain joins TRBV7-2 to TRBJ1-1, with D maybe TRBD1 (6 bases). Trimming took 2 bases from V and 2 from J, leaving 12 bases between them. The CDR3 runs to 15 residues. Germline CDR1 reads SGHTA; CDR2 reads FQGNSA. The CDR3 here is CASSLYLGGNTEAFF. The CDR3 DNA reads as TGTGCCAGCAGCTTATACCTAGGGGGAAACACTGAAGCTTTCTTT.

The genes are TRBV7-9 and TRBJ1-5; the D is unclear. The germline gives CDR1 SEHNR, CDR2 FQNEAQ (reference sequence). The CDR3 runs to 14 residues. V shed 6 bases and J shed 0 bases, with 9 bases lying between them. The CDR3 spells CASSRQASNQPQHF. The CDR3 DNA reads TGTGCCAGCAGTCGGCAGGCTAGCAATCAGCCCCAGCATTTT.

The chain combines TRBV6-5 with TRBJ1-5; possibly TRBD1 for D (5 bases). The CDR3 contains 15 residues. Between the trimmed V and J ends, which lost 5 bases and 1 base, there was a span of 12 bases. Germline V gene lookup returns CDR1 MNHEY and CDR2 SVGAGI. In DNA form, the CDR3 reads TGTGCCAGCAGTCTTTCGGGGCCCAGCAATCAGCCCCAGCATTTT. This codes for CASSLSGPSNQPQHF.

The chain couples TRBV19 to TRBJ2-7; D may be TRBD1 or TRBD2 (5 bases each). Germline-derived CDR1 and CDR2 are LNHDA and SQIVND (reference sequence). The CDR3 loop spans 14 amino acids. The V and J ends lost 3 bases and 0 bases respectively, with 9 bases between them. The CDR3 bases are TGTGCCAGTAGTATCTGGGACGACTCCTACGAGCAGTACTTC. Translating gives CASSIWDDSYEQYF.

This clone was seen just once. CDR3 DNA: TGCAGTGCACTAGGAGGGACCCAGTACTTC. The encoded protein is CSALGGTQYF. This chain uses TRBV20-1 with TRBJ2-5, with D maybe TRBD2 (5 bases). The CDR3 totals 10 residues. Germline loops: CDR1 DFQATT, CDR2 SNEGSKA (reference sequence). Trimming took 6 bases from V and 7 from J, leaving 9 bases between them.

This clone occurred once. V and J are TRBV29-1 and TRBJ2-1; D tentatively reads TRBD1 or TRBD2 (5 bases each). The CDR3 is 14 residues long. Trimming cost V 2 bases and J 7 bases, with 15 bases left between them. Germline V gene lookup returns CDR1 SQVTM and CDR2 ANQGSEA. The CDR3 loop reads CSVESRGVENEQFF. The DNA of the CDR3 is TGCAGCGTTGAAAGTCGAGGGGTGGAAAATGAGCAGTTCTTC.

DNA for the CDR3: TGTGCCAGCAGCCAAACCCACGAGTGGGGACAGGAGACCGCCTGGGGTCGTTATGGCTACACCTTC. Its protein is CASSQTHEWGQETAWGRYGYTF. The chain has TRBV3-1 (or the pseudogene TRBV3-2) and TRBJ1-2; 8 nucleotides align to TRBD1. CDR3 size: 22 residues. V was clipped by 2 bases and J by 5 bases; unmatched bases: 28. Germline-derived CDR1 and CDR2 are LGHDT and YNNKEL (reference sequence).

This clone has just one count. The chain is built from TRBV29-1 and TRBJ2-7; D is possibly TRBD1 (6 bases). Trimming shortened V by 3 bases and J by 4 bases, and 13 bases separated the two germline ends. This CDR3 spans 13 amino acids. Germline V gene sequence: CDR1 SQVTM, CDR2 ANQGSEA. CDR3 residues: CSVEDSGRYEQYF. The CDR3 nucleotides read TGCAGCGTTGAGGACAGCGGTAGATACGAGCAGTACTTC.

This CDR3 is CASNQRGGGPESEQYF. The CDR3 nucleotides read TGTGCCAGCAATCAGAGGGGGGGAGGGCCGGAGAGCGAGCAGTACTTC. This chain connects TRBV27 to TRBJ2-7, with D possibly matching TRBD2 (7 bases). CDR1 is MNHEY, CDR2 SMNVEV, per germline (reference sequence). Trimming pared 7 bases from V and 6 bases from J, leaving 25 bases between. This CDR3 has 16 residues.

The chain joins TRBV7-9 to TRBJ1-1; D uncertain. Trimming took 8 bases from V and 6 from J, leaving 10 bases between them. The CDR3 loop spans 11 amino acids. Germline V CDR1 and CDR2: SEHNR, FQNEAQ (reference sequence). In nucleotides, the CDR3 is TGTGCCAGCTCAAGGGCCCCTGAAGCTTTCTTT. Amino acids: CASSRAPEAFF.

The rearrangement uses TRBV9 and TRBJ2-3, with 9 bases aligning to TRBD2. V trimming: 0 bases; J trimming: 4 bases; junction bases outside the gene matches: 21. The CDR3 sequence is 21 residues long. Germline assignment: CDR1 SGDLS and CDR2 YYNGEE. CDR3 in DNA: TGTGCCAGCAGCGTAGAGTCAGGGGAAGCGGGAGGCCGCTTTGCCGCAGATACGCAGTATTTT. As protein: CASSVESGEAGGRFAADTQYF.

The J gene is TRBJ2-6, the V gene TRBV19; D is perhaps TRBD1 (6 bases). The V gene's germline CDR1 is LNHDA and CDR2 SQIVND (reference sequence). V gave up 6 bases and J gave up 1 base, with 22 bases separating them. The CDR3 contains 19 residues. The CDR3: CASSAAWGRLSSGANVLTF. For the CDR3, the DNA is TGTGCCAGTAGCGCCGCGTGGGGGCGGCTTTCATCTGGGGCCAACGTCCTGACTTTC.

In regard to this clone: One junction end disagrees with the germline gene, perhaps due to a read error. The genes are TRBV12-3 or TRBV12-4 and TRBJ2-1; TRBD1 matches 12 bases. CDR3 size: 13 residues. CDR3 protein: CASSRDRGRGRVF. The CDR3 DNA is TGTGCCAGCAGTAGGGACAGGGGGCGTGGTAGGGTCTTC.

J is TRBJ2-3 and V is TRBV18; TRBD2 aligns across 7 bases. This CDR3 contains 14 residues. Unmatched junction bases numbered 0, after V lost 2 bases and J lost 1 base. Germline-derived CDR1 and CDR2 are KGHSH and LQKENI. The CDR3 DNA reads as TGTGCCAGCTCACCAGGGGGGGGCACAGATACGCAGTATTTT. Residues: CASSPGGGTDTQYF.

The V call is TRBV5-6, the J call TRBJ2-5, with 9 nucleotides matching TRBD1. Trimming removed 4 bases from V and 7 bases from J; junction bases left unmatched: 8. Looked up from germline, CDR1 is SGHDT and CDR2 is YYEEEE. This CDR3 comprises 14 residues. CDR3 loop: CASSRGQGFGTQYF. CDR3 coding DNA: TGTGCCAGCAGCCGGGGACAGGGATTTGGGACCCAGTACTTC.

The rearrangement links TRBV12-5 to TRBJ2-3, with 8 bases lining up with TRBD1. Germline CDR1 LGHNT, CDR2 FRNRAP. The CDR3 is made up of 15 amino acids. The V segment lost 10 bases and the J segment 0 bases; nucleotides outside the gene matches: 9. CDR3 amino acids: CATPGQATSTDTQYF. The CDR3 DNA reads TGTGCTACCCCGGGACAGGCAACTAGCACAGATACGCAGTATTTT.

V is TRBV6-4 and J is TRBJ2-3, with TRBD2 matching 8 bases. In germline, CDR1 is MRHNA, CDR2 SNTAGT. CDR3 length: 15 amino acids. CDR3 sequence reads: CAQLSERGSWDTQYF. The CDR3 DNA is TGTGCTCAGCTGTCGGAGCGGGGGAGTTGGGATACGCAGTATTTT.

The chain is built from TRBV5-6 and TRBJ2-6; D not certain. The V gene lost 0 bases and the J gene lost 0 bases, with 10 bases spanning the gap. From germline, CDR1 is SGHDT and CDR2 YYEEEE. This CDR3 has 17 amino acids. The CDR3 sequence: CASSLAAADSGANVLTF. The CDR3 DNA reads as TGTGCCAGCAGCTTGGCGGCGGCAGACTCTGGGGCCAACGTCCTGACTTTC.

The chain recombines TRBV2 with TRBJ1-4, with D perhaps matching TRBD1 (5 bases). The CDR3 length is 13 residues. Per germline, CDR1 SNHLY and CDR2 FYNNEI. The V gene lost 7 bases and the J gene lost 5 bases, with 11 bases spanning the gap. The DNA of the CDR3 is TGTGCCAGCATGTGGGGGGTCAATGAAAAACTGTTTTTT. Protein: CASMWGVNEKLFF.

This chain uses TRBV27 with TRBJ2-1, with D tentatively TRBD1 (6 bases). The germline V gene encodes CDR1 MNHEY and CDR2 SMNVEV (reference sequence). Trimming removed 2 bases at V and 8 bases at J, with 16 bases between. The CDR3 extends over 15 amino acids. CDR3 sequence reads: CASSLNLQGTHEQFF. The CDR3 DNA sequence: TGTGCCAGCAGTTTAAATCTCCAGGGGACCCATGAGCAGTTCTTC.

CDR3 in DNA: TGCAGCGTGACAGGGGGACTTTCCAATGAGCAGTTCTTC. Its protein product is CSVTGGLSNEQFF. This sequence joins TRBV29-1 and TRBJ2-1; 9 bases are a match to TRBD1. V lost 6 bases, J lost 6 bases, and 6 bases stayed unmatched. CDR1 is SQVTM, CDR2 ANQGSEA, per germline. The CDR3 loop spans 13 amino acids.

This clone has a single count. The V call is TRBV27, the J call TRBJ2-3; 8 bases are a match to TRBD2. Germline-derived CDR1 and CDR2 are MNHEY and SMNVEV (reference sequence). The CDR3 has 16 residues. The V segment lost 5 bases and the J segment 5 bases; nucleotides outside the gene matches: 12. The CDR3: CASSPRGGTVVDTQYF. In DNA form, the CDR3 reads TGTGCCAGCAGTCCCCGGGGGGGCACAGTGGTAGATACGCAGTATTTT.

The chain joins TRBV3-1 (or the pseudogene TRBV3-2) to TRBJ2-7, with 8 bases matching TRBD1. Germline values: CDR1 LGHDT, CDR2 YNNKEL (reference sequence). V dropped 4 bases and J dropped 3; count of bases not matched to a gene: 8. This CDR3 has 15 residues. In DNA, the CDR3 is TGTGCCAGCAGCCCGGCCGGGACAGGACGCTACGAGCAGTACTTC. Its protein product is CASSPAGTGRYEQYF.

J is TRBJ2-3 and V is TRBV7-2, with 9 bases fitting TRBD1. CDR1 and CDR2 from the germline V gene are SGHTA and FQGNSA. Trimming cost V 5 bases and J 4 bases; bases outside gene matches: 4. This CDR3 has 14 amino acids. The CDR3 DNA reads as TGTGCCAGCAGCCTACAGGGGGCATCAGATACGCAGTATTTT. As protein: CASSLQGASDTQYF.

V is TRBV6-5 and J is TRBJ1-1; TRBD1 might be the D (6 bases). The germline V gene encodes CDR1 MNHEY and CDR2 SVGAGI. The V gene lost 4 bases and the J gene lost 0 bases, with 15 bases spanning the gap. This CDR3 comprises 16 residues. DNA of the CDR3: TGTGCCAGCAGTTCCTCGGGGCAGGGGTTGAACACTGAAGCTTTCTTT. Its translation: CASSSSGQGLNTEAFF.

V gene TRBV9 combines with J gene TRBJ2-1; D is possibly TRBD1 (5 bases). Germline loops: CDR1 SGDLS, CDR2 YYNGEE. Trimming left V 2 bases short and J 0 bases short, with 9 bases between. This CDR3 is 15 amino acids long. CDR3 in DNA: TGTGCCAGCAGCGTCGGAACAGGCTCCTACAATGAGCAGTTCTTC. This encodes CASSVGTGSYNEQFF.